This TCR beta chain emerged from a study of cytomegalovirus exposure and HLA in healthy donors. This PCR relied on a set of 60 Vbeta primers and 13 Jbeta primers. This table comes from immunoSEQ multiplex PCR, and its TCRdb copy is limited to in-frame clones, with some not included. The sample lists approximately 140,000 clones, around 81% occurring once. This receptor was obtained from a woman in her fifties or sixties in good health and CMV-seronegative. The source material was PBMCs.

CDR3 nucleotide sequence: TGTGCCAGCAGCGGATCCTTTCCTCACAGGGGGCCCTACGAGCAGTACTTC. It is translated as CASSGSFPHRGPYEQYF. The chain uses TRBV5-4 and TRBJ2-7; TRBD1 matches at 9 bases. The V and J ends lost 4 bases and 2 bases, in that order; junction bases with no gene match: 13. The CDR3 is made up of 17 amino acids. Germline V gene sequence: CDR1 SGHNT, CDR2 YYREEE (reference sequence).